This T cell receptor (beta chain) was identified in a study of cytomegalovirus exposure and HLA in healthy donors. PCR amplification relied on 60 Vbeta primers (plus 13 Jbeta primers). Assay: immunoSEQ multiplex PCR; the TCRdb copy retains only in-frame clones and omits some. The table shows 100,000 or so clones, with roughly 86% occurring only once. After removal of 2 bases from V and 7 bases from J, the junction contained 13 bases not matched to a gene. The CDR3 has 17 residues. Germline V gene data show CDR1 as LGHNA and CDR2 as YNFKEQ. The chain is built from TRBV4-2 and TRBJ1-4; 7 bases are a match to TRBD1. This receptor was obtained from a human donor in good health. The sample was PBMCs. The CDR3 bases are TGTGCCAGCAGCCAACTTTCGGGAGCAGGGGGAGCTGAAAAACTGTTTTTT. Translating it yields CASSQLSGAGGAEKLFF.